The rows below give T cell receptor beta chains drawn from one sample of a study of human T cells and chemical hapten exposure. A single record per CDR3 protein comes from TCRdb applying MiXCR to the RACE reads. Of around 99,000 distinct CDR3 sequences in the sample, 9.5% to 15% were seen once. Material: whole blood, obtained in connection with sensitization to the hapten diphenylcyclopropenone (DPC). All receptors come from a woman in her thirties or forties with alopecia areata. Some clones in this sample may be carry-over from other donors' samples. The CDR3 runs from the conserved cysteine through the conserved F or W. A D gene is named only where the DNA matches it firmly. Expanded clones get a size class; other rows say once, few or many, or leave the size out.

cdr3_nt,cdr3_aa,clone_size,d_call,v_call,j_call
TGTGCCAGCAGCTTGGGACAGCTGGGGTATGGCTACACCTTC,CASSLGQLGYGYTF,.,TRBD1,TRBV7-9,TRBJ1-2
TGTGCCAGCAGACGGCAGGGGGGTGAAAAACTGTTTTTT,CASRRQGGEKLFF,few,TRBD1,TRBV6-5,TRBJ1-4
TGTGCCAGTAGTCCGTCAGAATTTAATATCTACGAGCAGTACTTC,CASSPSEFNIYEQYF,few,.,TRBV19,TRBJ2-7
TGTGCCACCAGCTGGGACAGCAATCAGCCCCAGCATTTT,CATSWDSNQPQHF,few,.,TRBV15,TRBJ1-5
TGTGCCAGCAGCTCCGGGACAGGGAGTGGAAACACCATATATTTT,CASSSGTGSGNTIYF,.,TRBD1,TRBV6-5,TRBJ1-3
TGTGCCAGCAGCGTAGGAGCGGGGGTCTACGAGCAGTACTTC,CASSVGAGVYEQYF,few,TRBD2,TRBV9,TRBJ2-7
TGTGCCAGCAGCGCAACAGGGTACGCGGATACGCAGTATTTT,CASSATGYADTQYF,.,.,TRBV7-9,TRBJ2-3
TGTGCCAGCAGCCCCATTACATTAGGGCCAACTGAAGCTTTCTTT,CASSPITLGPTEAFF,many,.,TRBV4-2,TRBJ1-1
TGTGCCAGCACCACCTCGAGGAGGGCCCCGGGACTAGCGGCTACCACAGATACGCAGTATTTT,CASTTSRRAPGLAATTDTQYF,.,TRBD2,TRBV7-9,TRBJ2-3
TGTGCCAGCTCACCCGCGGACGGCTACGAGCAGTACTTC,CASSPADGYEQYF,.,.,TRBV18,TRBJ2-7
TGCGCCAGCAGCCAAGACCCGGCAGCCTATGGCTACACCTTC,CASSQDPAAYGYTF,many,.,TRBV4-1,TRBJ1-2
TGTGCCAGCGGATTGGGGGCAGGGAGCTCCTACGAGCAGTACTTC,CASGLGAGSSYEQYF,.,.,TRBV28,TRBJ2-7
TGTGCCAGCAGCTTTCAAGCGGGGGACTACGAGCAGTACTTC,CASSFQAGDYEQYF,.,TRBD2,TRBV7-2,TRBJ2-7
TGTGCCAGTAAATTCGACAGCAGAAACACCGGGGAGCTGTTTTTT,CASKFDSRNTGELFF,.,.,TRBV11-2,TRBJ2-2
TGTGCCAGCAGTTCGATAATGCACAGGGGTGAGCAGTTCTTC,CASSSIMHRGEQFF,few,TRBD1,TRBV7-9,TRBJ2-1
TGTGCCTGGAAGACAGGGGGAGGGTCACCCCTCCACTTT,CAWKTGGGSPLHF,many,TRBD1,TRBV30,TRBJ1-6
TGTGCCAGCAGCCTCCGGGACAGGGGTGCCACAGATACGCAGTATTTT,CASSLRDRGATDTQYF,few,TRBD1,TRBV7-2,TRBJ2-3
TGTGCCACCAGCAGAGACCCGGGACGAAGTTACGAGCAGTACTTC,CATSRDPGRSYEQYF,.,.,TRBV15,TRBJ2-7
TGTGCCAGCAGCGTCCGACTAGTCCATGAGCAGTTCTTC,CASSVRLVHEQFF,many,.,TRBV14,TRBJ2-1
TGTGCCAGCAGTTACTCGGCCAGGGACAATCAGCCCCAGCATTTT,CASSYSARDNQPQHF,.,.,TRBV6-6,TRBJ1-5
TGTGCCAGCAGTTCCTATGGCTACACCTTC,CASSSYGYTF,many,.,TRBV6-2/TRBV6-3,TRBJ1-2
TGCAGTGCTAGACTACCAGGGGACCTCAGCACCGGGGAGCTGTTTTTT,CSARLPGDLSTGELFF,.,.,TRBV20-1,TRBJ2-2
TGTGCCACCAGCCGCGACTGGAACTCTGGAAACACCATATATTTT,CATSRDWNSGNTIYF,few,.,TRBV15,TRBJ1-3
TGTGCCAGCAGCCTGGGAGGGCAGAACACCGGGGAGCTGTTTTTT,CASSLGGQNTGELFF,few,TRBD2,TRBV5-4,TRBJ2-2
TGCGCCAGCAGCTTGGGCAGGGGTACCACCACAGATACGCAGTATTTT,CASSLGRGTTTDTQYF,many,.,TRBV5-1,TRBJ2-3
TGTGCCAGCAGCCGTCAATCTAGGGATCAAGAGACCCAGTACTTC,CASSRQSRDQETQYF,many,.,TRBV11-2,TRBJ2-5
TGCAGTGCTAGAGCCCCGGCGGAACATGAAAAACTGTTTTTT,CSARAPAEHEKLFF,many,.,TRBV20-1,TRBJ1-4
TGTGCCAGCACCCTGCGGCGGTACACCGGGGAGCTGTTTTTT,CASTLRRYTGELFF,.,.,TRBV6-2/TRBV6-3,TRBJ2-2
TGTGCCAGCACGGGAACCCTCTCCTACGAGCAGTACTTC,CASTGTLSYEQYF,few,.,TRBV28,TRBJ2-7
TGTGCCAGCTCACTTGGGACAGGGGAAACTGAAGCTTTCTTT,CASSLGTGETEAFF,few,TRBD1,TRBV18,TRBJ1-1
TGCGCCAGCAGCTATGCGGGCCCCGGCACAGATACGCAGTATTTT,CASSYAGPGTDTQYF,once,.,TRBV5-1,TRBJ2-3
TGTGCCAGCAGTTCGACAGTATATAGCAATCAGCCCCAGCATTTT,CASSSTVYSNQPQHF,few,.,TRBV7-9,TRBJ1-5
TGTGCCAGCAGCCGGGTGCAGTCACCCCTCCACTTT,CASSRVQSPLHF,many,.,TRBV3-1,TRBJ1-6
TGTGCCAGCAGTTTAAACGGCGGGAGTGTAGAGACCCAGTACTTC,CASSLNGGSVETQYF,few,TRBD2,TRBV28,TRBJ2-5
TGTGCCAGCAGTGAACGGAGACAGCCCCAGCATTTT,CASSERRQPQHF,few,.,TRBV6-1,TRBJ1-5
TGTGCCATCAGTGAGCCGGACGGAGAGCCCCAGCATTTT,CAISEPDGEPQHF,many,.,TRBV10-3,TRBJ1-5
TGTGCCAGCAGCCAGGCAGGGGGAGGCTCCTATAATTCACCCCTCCACTTT,CASSQAGGGSYNSPLHF,few,.,TRBV21-1,TRBJ1-6
TGTGCCAGCAGCCAACCGAGGACTAGCGGGATAGATACGCAGTATTTT,CASSQPRTSGIDTQYF,few,TRBD2,TRBV6-5,TRBJ2-3
TGTGCCAGCTCACCATGGCCCGGCGGGAGGGTGGACGAGCAGTACTTC,CASSPWPGGRVDEQYF,.,TRBD2,TRBV18,TRBJ2-7
TGTGCCAGCAGTCGGCTGAATCAGCCCCAGCATTTT,CASSRLNQPQHF,.,.,TRBV2,TRBJ1-5
TGTGCCAGCAGCTCGGAAGCGATTCTAGCCGGGGAGCTGTTTTTT,CASSSEAILAGELFF,few,.,TRBV7-2,TRBJ2-2
TGTGCCAGCAGTCGTATAGCGGGAGGGTCGGATGAGCAGTTCTTC,CASSRIAGGSDEQFF,many,TRBD2,TRBV6-2/TRBV6-3,TRBJ2-1
TGTGCCAGCAGTCCGCACGGGGACCCCTACGAGCAGTACTTC,CASSPHGDPYEQYF,few,.,TRBV12-3/TRBV12-4,TRBJ2-7
TGCAGCGTGGAGGCGGGACAGGAGTACCCAGATACGCAGTATTTT,CSVEAGQEYPDTQYF,few,TRBD1,TRBV29-1,TRBJ2-3
TGTGCCAGCAGTACGATAGAAGAGACCCAGTACTTC,CASSTIEETQYF,.,.,TRBV28,TRBJ2-5
TGTGCCAGCAGCCGTCGGGTTGGGTACGAGCAGTACTTC,CASSRRVGYEQYF,.,.,TRBV7-9,TRBJ2-7
TGTGCCAGCAGGGGCGGGACAGTCGCCGGTCAGCCCCAGCATTTT,CASRGGTVAGQPQHF,.,TRBD1,TRBV6-2/TRBV6-3,TRBJ1-5
TGTGCCAGCAGCCCGAGCGGGGCCCACGAGACCCAGTACTTC,CASSPSGAHETQYF,few,TRBD2,TRBV6-5,TRBJ2-5
TGTGCCAGCAGTCCCTACACCGGGACTAGCGGGGAGGATACGCAGTATTTT,CASSPYTGTSGEDTQYF,.,TRBD2,TRBV28,TRBJ2-3
TGTGCCAGCACCCTTAGACAGGGAGTCGAAACTGAAGCTTTCTTT,CASTLRQGVETEAFF,.,TRBD1,TRBV27,TRBJ1-1
TGTGCCAGCAGTTTAATTGGGCAGACGATTGAAAAACTGTTTTTT,CASSLIGQTIEKLFF,.,.,TRBV28,TRBJ1-4
TGTGCCAGCTCACCACCGTTGTCCGGAAACTATGGCTACACCTTC,CASSPPLSGNYGYTF,few,.,TRBV18,TRBJ1-2
TGTGCCAGCAGTTTGGGACGCTCCCTGGGCACTGAAGCTTTCTTT,CASSLGRSLGTEAFF,few,.,TRBV28,TRBJ1-1
TGTGCCAGCAGTTTCCCAGACAGGGGGAACAATGAGCAGTTCTTC,CASSFPDRGNNEQFF,few,TRBD1,TRBV28,TRBJ2-1
TGTGCCAGCAGACAAACAGGGGGTTATAATTCACCCCTCCACTTT,CASRQTGGYNSPLHF,few,TRBD1,TRBV6-5,TRBJ1-6